The clone carrying this TCR beta chain was seen a few times. This CDR3 is 16 amino acids long. V lost 0 bases and J lost 2, with 14 bases in between. Method: immunoSEQ multiplex PCR; TCRdb's copy keeps in-frame clones and lacks some. The sample shows about 91,000 clones, 75% to 90% of them seen only once. The data derive from a study of OX40 agonist ivuxolimab in advanced cancers. This TCR was recovered from an adult with an advanced solid tumor such as melanoma, head and neck, liver or kidney cancer. The sample in question was CD4+ or CD8+ T cells sorted from blood, obtained in a trial of the OX40 agonist ivuxolimab. The chain carries TRBV5-3 and TRBJ2-5; no reliable D call. TRBV5-3 carries the ORF label, with uncertain function. CDR3 coding DNA: TGTGCCAGAAGCTTGGTATACCCCCGGACGCAAGAGACCCAGTACTTC. This codes for CARSLVYPRTQETQYF.